Listed below are T cell receptor beta chains from one sample, sequenced in a study of T cell repertoires in cytomegalovirus infection. TCRdb fed the reads into MiXCR, producing one record per CDR3 protein. The sample lists about 830,000 distinct CDR3 sequences; approximately 32% were seen once. Their antigens remain unidentified. The sample here was cultured CD8+ T cells from PBMCs, taken from culture after CMV antigen stimulation. Every receptor here comes from a human donor in good health (CMV status not recorded). Some clones in this sample may be carry-over from other donors' samples. The CDR3 runs from the conserved cysteine through the conserved F or W. D genes are given only for firm matches. Clone sizes are given selectively: once, few, many, or a class where the clone is expanded.

TRBD1 TRBJ2-1 TRBV6-9 few CASSYGTGPSNEQFF TGTGCCAGCAGTTACGGGACAGGCCCTTCCAATGAGCAGTTCTTC
TRBD2 TRBJ2-1 TRBV6-5 - CASTMASGGLYNEQFF TGTGCCAGCACCATGGCTAGCGGGGGGCTCTACAATGAGCAGTTCTTC
TRBD2 TRBJ2-5 TRBV9 - CASSASGVSGETQYF TGTGCCAGCAGTGCAAGCGGGGTCTCAGGGGAGACCCAGTACTTC
- TRBJ1-3 TRBV7-2 few CASSLEFTTGNTIYF TGTGCCAGCAGCTTAGAATTTACCACTGGAAACACCATATATTTT
- TRBJ2-3 TRBV15 - CATSSTASCADTQYF TGTGCCACCAGCAGTACGGCTAGCTGCGCAGATACGCAGTATTTT
- TRBJ1-1 TRBV29-1 few CSVEDPTQRTALAEAFF TGCAGCGTTGAAGACCCGACACAGAGGACAGCCCTTGCTGAAGCTTTCTTT
- TRBJ2-2 TRBV12-3/TRBV12-4 - CASMLTQTTGELFF TGTGCCAGCATGTTAACACAGACCACCGGGGAGCTGTTTTTT
TRBD1 TRBJ1-2 TRBV7-4 few CASSSGTGADGYTF TGTGCCAGCAGCTCCGGGACAGGGGCGGACGGCTACACCTTC
- TRBJ2-1 TRBV27 - CASTASNPYNEQFF TGTGCCAGCACCGCTTCGAACCCCTACAATGAGCAGTTCTTC
- TRBJ1-5 TRBV9 - CASSVGGAHQPQHF TGTGCCAGCAGCGTCGGAGGGGCCCATCAGCCCCAGCATTTT
TRBD1 TRBJ2-7 TRBV7-9 many CASSRGQGEVDEQYF TGTGCCAGCAGCCGGGGACAGGGAGAAGTCGACGAGCAGTACTTC
- TRBJ2-7 TRBV25-1 - CASARGYEQYF TGTGCCAGCGCGAGGGGCTACGAGCAGTACTTC
TRBD1 TRBJ2-2 TRBV5-5 - CASEHRDRVAGELFF TGTGCCAGTGAACATAGGGACAGGGTGGCCGGGGAGCTGTTTTTT
TRBD1 TRBJ2-3 TRBV6-5 - CASSWTDRGGDTQYF TGTGCCAGCAGCTGGACCGACAGGGGAGGAGATACGCAGTATTTT
- TRBJ2-4 TRBV2 - CASSGRGVAKNIQYF TGTGCCAGCAGTGGGAGGGGGGTAGCCAAAAACATTCAGTACTTC